This is a list of T cell receptor beta chains from one sample in a study of T-cell memory formation after mild COVID-19. MiXCR, applied by TCRdb to the 5' RACE reads, yields one record per CDR3 protein. In the table there are 250,000 to 350,000 distinct CDR3 sequences, approximately 19% of which are singletons. Sequenced: PBMCs or a T cell subset sorted from them (not recorded which). Receptors were obtained from a man younger than 35 who had mild COVID-19 (a few samples of this study predate the infection). Cell type and time point are not known. CDR3s include the opening cysteine and the closing phenylalanine or tryptophan. The D gene is left open where the match is weak. The listing skips clone size in some rows; elsewhere it reads once, few, many or a size class.

v_gene	abundance	d_gene	j_gene	CDR3nt	CDR3aa
TRBV20-1	-	-	TRBJ2-1	TGCAGTGCTGCCTTCGATAGCGACGTGGGTGAGCAGTTCTTC	CSAAFDSDVGEQFF
TRBV4-3	few	-	TRBJ1-2	TGCGCCAGCAGCCAGCAAATGGACGCTGGGGGCTACACCTTC	CASSQQMDAGGYTF
TRBV10-3	few	-	TRBJ1-2	TGTGCCATCAGATCGGGACTGGACGGGGATGGCTACACCTTC	CAIRSGLDGDGYTF
TRBV27	-	TRBD2	TRBJ2-4	TGTGCCAGCAGTTGGGGAGGGCAAAACATTCAGTACTTC	CASSWGGQNIQYF
TRBV24-1	-	-	TRBJ2-5	TGTGCCACCAGTGAGCCTTGGGACCAAGAGACCCAGTACTTC	CATSEPWDQETQYF
TRBV6-6	-	TRBD1	TRBJ1-3	TGTGCCAGCAGTTACACTTTTTCCCGGACAGGTGGAAACACCATATATTTT	CASSYTFSRTGGNTIYF
TRBV5-1	many	-	TRBJ1-1	TGCGCCAGCAGCTTGTGGGGGAACACTGAAGCTTTCTTT	CASSLWGNTEAFF
TRBV29-1	-	TRBD1	TRBJ2-7	TGCAGCGTTCTACAGGGGGAGTCCTACGAGCAGTACTTC	CSVLQGESYEQYF
TRBV12-3/TRBV12-4	few	-	TRBJ2-3	TGTGCCAGCAGTGGGACACGTGCTAGCACAGATACGCAGTATTTT	CASSGTRASTDTQYF
TRBV12-3/TRBV12-4	-	-	TRBJ2-3	TGTGCCAGCAGTTTAAGGGCCTATACGCAGTATTTT	CASSLRAYTQYF